This T cell receptor (beta chain) appears in the sequencing data of a study of siplizumab effects on memory and regulatory T cells (dated by TCRdb to about 2019). Looking at the study overall: The study examined how the anti-CD2 antibody siplizumab affects alloreactive T-cell subsets in allogeneic mixed lymphocyte reactions built from human PBMCs.

The library was made by the immunoSEQ multiplex PCR assay. The deep sequencing platform assayed 80,000 to 100,000 TCR templates per sample. Genomic DNA extracted from sorted T cells was the material used for TCRbeta CDR3 sequencing. For the original study's pipeline: The R programming language was used for clonal analysis of TCRbeta CDR3 data. Alloreactive CD4+ and CD8+ clones were identified by comparing unstimulated samples to CFSE-low samples taken after the reaction. Regulatory or non-regulatory origin of alloreactive CD4+ clones was assigned by matching sequences to the sorted unstimulated Treg and non-Treg repertoires. TCRdb limited this immuneACCESS table to in-frame rearrangements with V and J called. A share of clones is missing; checked studies link under half to unresolved V genes, and the rest is unexplained. That table supplies the V and J calls and clone size; D and trimming were determined from the DNA. Recorded for this sample are tens of thousands of clones; 93% of them occurred a single time. Under 8.5% of the sample is in the top ten clones.

On this clone itself: The clone's antigen remains unknown. No much larger clone is present one base from it, and per-base qualities are unavailable.

Study-level results and caveats: Compared with memory T cells, unstimulated naive T cells appeared more diverse, and naive cells seemed to make a substantial contribution to the alloresponse. Siplizumab significantly lowered the cumulative frequency of alloreactive sequences that could be traced to unstimulated CD4+ memory T cells. Because sequences at frequencies below about 10^-5 were poorly captured, only a minor fraction of alloreactive clones could be mapped back to unstimulated subsets. A naive or memory phenotype could not be assigned to roughly 80-96% of proliferating CD4+ or CD8+ clones. In reactions with siplizumab, an average of 68.8% of mappable alloreactive CD4+ clones were Treg-derived, compared with roughly 27% in control reactions. Whether proliferating Tregs from siplizumab cultures were suppressive was not functionally confirmed.

Sorted unstimulated T cells, along with proliferating T cells recovered from mixed lymphocyte reactions, underwent TCRbeta CDR3 sequencing. Fresh whole blood from fewer than twelve HLA-typed healthy donors was used to isolate PBMCs. Trimming removed 5 bases from V and 1 base from J, leaving 14 bases between the germline ends. Sequences LNHDA (CDR1) and SQIVND (CDR2) are obtained from the germline V gene (reference sequence). The CDR3, cysteine through phenylalanine, is 15 amino acids long. Only the CDR3 part of the read is kept: 45 bases, read in frame from the first base. The V and J genes are TRBV19 and TRBJ1-2; a confident D gene designation cannot be given. The sequencing input was CD8+ T cells sorted from blood. The TCR sequence derives from a human donor in good health. The sequenced DNA is TGTGCCAGTAGTCTCGCGGCAGCGCTTAACTATGGCTACACCTTC. Its translation reads: CASSLAAALNYGYTF. With the portions outside the CDR3 filled from the reference TRBV19 and TRBJ1-2 genes, the complete variable region becomes DGGITQSPKYLFRKEGQNVTLSCEQNLNHDAMYWYRQDPGQGLRLIYYSQIVNDFQKGDIAEGYSVSREKKESFPLTVTSAQKNPTAFYLCASSLAAALNYGYTFGSGTRLTVV.